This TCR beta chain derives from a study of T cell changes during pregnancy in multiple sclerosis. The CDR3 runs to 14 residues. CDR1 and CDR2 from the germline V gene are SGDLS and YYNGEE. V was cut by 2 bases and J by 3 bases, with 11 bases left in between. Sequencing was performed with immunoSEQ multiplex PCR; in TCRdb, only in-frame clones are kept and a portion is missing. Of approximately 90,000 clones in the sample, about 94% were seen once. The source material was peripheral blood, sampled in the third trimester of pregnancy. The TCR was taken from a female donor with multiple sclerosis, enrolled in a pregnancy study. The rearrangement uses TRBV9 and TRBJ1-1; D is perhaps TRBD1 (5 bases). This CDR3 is CASSVSPGDTEAFF. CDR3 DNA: TGTGCCAGCAGCGTTAGTCCGGGGGACACTGAAGCTTTCTTT.